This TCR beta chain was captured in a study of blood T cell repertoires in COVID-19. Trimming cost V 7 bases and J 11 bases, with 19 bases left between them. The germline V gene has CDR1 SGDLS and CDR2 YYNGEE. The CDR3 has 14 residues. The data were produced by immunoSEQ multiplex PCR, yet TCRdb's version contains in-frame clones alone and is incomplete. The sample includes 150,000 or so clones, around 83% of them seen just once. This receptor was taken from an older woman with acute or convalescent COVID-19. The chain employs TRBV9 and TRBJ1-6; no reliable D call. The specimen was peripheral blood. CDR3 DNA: TGTGCCAGCGCGGAAGGTTCCGGCGATCCACCCCTCCACTTT. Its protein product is CASAEGSGDPPLHF.